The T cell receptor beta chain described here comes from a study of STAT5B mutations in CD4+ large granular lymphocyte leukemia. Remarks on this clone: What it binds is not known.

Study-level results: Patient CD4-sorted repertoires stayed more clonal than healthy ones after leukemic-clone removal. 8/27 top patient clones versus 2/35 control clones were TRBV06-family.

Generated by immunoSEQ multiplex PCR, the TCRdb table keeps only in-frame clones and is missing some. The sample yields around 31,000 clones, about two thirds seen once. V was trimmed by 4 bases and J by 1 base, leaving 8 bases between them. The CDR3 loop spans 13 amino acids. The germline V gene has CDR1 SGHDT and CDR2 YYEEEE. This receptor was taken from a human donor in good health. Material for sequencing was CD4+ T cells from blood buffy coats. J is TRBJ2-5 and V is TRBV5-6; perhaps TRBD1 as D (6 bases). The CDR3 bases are TGTGCCAGCAGCCCGACAGGCCAAGAGACCCAGTACTTC. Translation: CASSPTGQETQYF.